This TCR beta chain was documented in a study of T cell repertoires in cytomegalovirus infection. Across the whole study: Recently identified HLA-C-restricted and well-studied HLA-B-restricted CMV epitopes were used. From public TCR beta signatures came an indication of both CMV infection and matching HLA type.

Points from the study as a whole: HLA-C-restricted CMV clonotypes gave the most frequent clonotype in two of eight donors. Of the TCR beta families, the public ones yielded a cumulative frequency that identified carriers of CMV plus the relevant HLA.

Each CDR3 protein is one row after TCRdb ran MiXCR on the reads. The sample lists a few hundred thousand distinct CDR3 sequences; over 35% were seen once. This clonotype was counted a few times. Its antigen is not identified. The junction had 6 bases not matched to a gene; V was cut back by 0 bases and J by 8 bases. The CDR3 sequence is 16 residues long. Per germline, CDR1 MGHRA and CDR2 YSYEKL. Source: cultured PBMCs, taken from culture after CMV antigen stimulation. This sequence originates from a human donor in good health (CMV status not recorded). Some clones in this sample may be carry-over from other donors' samples. J is TRBJ2-3 and V is TRBV4-1; 12 positions match TRBD2. As DNA, the CDR3 is TGCGCCAGCAGCCAAGAGACTAGCGGGGGTCGTGGTACGCAGTATTTT. It encodes CASSQETSGGRGTQYF.